This T cell receptor beta chain was documented in a study of molecular identifiers for immune sequencing clone quantification. Germline CDR1 reads MNHEY; CDR2 reads SMNVEV (reference sequence). CDR3 size: 15 residues. Unmatched junction bases numbered 5, after V lost 5 bases and J lost 2 bases. This clonotype was found a few times. Methods described previously, with TCR primers listed, were used for bulk TCR libraries. TCRdb re-called the PCR reads through MiXCR, storing one row per CDR3 protein. Here the sample spans approximately 630,000 distinct CDR3 sequences, roughly 25% being singletons. The sequence derives from a human donor in good health. Some libraries in this study had Jurkat cell RNA spiked in. The sequenced sample was naive CD8+ T cells from blood, with Jurkat cell RNA spiked in. Indicated subset: FACS-sorted CD8+CD4-CCR7+CD45RA+ naive T cells. V is TRBV27 and J is TRBJ2-1, with 8 bases fitting TRBD2. CDR3 sequence: CASSHGGAAYNEQFF. The CDR3 DNA reads TGTGCCAGCAGTCACGGGGGGGCTGCCTACAATGAGCAGTTCTTC.